Shown below are 4 T cell receptor beta chains from a single sample sequenced in a study of human T cells and chemical hapten exposure. TCRdb passed the RACE reads through MiXCR, listing each CDR3 protein once. This table holds roughly 70,000 distinct CDR3 sequences, approximately 32% found once. As for time point: patch test 1, 2 weeks after DPC sensitization. Treatment indicated: therapeutic diphenylcyclopropenone sensitization with weekly scalp DPC. Material: whole blood, obtained in connection with sensitization to the hapten diphenylcyclopropenone (DPC). These TCRs come from a man aged 40-49 years with alopecia areata. Some clones in this sample may be carry-over from other donors' samples.

This sequence joins TRBV27 and TRBJ2-1; 16 nucleotides agree with TRBD2. The germline CDR1 and CDR2 sequences are MNHEY and SMNVEV (reference sequence). The CDR3 has 20 amino acids. Trimming removed 6 bases from V and 7 bases from J; junction bases left unmatched: 18. The CDR3 DNA reads as TGTGCCAGCAGCTCCTACAGGGGACTAGCGGGAGGGCCTGGGGGAAATGAGCAGTTCTTC. It specifies CASSSYRGLAGGPGGNEQFF.

The chain is built from TRBV28 and TRBJ1-5; unclear D gene. The ends were cut back, 3 bases at V and 9 bases at J, with 15 bases in the middle. The CDR3 consists of 14 residues. The germline V gene has CDR1 MDHEN and CDR2 SYDVKM. DNA of the CDR3: TGTGCCAGCAGTTTGCGGACGGCGGGGAGGCCCCAGCATTTT. This gives the protein CASSLRTAGRPQHF.

V is TRBV29-1 and J is TRBJ1-1, with no clear D. Between the trimmed V and J ends, which lost 7 bases and 0 bases, there was a span of 9 bases. The germline CDR1 and CDR2 sequences are SQVTM and ANQGSEA. This CDR3 contains 12 residues. The CDR3 nucleotides are TGCAGCGCCGTGACTATGAACACTGAAGCTTTCTTT. Translation gives CSAVTMNTEAFF.

This clonotype was counted ten times or more. V usage is TRBV19 and J usage is TRBJ2-5, with unresolved D. The V end was cut by 1 base, the J end by 4 bases, with 4 bases between. The CDR3 spans 12 residues. From germline, CDR1 is LNHDA and CDR2 SQIVND (reference sequence). The CDR3 nucleotides read TGTGCCAGTAGTATAGCCGGAGAGACCCAGTACTTC. This sequence encodes CASSIAGETQYF.